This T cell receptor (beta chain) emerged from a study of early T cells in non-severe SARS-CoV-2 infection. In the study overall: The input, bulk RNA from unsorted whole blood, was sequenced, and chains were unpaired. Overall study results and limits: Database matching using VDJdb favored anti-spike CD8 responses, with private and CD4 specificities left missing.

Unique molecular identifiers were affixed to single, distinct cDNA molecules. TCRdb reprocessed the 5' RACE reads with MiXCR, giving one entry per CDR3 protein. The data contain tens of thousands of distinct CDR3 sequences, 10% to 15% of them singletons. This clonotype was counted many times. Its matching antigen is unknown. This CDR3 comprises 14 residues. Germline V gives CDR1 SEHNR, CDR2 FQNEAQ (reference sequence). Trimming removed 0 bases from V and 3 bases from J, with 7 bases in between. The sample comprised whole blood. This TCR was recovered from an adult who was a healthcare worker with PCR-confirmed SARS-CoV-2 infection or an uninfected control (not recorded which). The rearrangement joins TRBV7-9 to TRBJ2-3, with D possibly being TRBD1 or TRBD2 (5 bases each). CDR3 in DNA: TGTGCCAGCAGCTTAGCTGAGGGGACAGATACGCAGTATTTT. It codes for CASSLAEGTDTQYF.